Shown below are 21 T cell receptor beta chains from a single sample sequenced in a study of T cells in Graves' hyperthyroidism and ophthalmopathy. RNA transcripts gave rise to amplified TCR beta CDR3 regions. With the HTBI primer set, the TCR CDR3 went through a first round of RT-PCR. MiXCR, run by TCRdb on the multiplex PCR reads, gives a single entry per CDR3 protein. The sample has over 300,000 distinct CDR3 sequences; 12% to 15% are singletons. Sequences were obtained from blood. The source is a woman between 40 and 55 years old with Graves' ophthalmopathy.

On this clonotype itself: Being one base from a much bigger clone, this may be a read error. The J gene is TRBJ2-1, the V gene TRBV7-2; D ambiguous. CDR1 SGHTA and CDR2 FQGNSA come from the germline V gene. Between the trimmed V and J ends, which lost 6 bases and 5 bases, there was a span of 20 bases. There are 16 residues in the CDR3. CDR3 amino acids: CASSLRARSRNNEQFF. DNA of the CDR3: TGTGCCAGCAGTCTAAGGGCCCGATCCCGTAACAATGAGCAGTTCTTC. Filled out from reference TRBV7-2 and TRBJ2-1, the complete variable domain reads GAGVSQSPSNKVTEKGKDVELRCDPISGHTALYWYRQSLGQGLEFLIYFQGNSAPDKSGLPSDRFSAERTGGSVSTLTIQRTQQEDSAVYLCASSLRARSRNNEQFFGPGTRLTVL.

This clonotype was counted many times. The rearrangement uses TRBV7-8 and TRBJ1-2; D gene unclear. Trimming stripped 1 base from V and 5 bases from J, with 14 bases between. Germline V gene sequence: CDR1 SGHVS, CDR2 FQNEAQ. The CDR3 is 15 amino acids. The CDR3 loop is CASSLGAGGGYGYTF. In nucleotides, the CDR3 is TGTGCCAGCAGCTTAGGTGCGGGCGGAGGGTATGGCTACACCTTC.

This clonotype was seen only a few times. The chain links TRBV14 to TRBJ1-6, with D perhaps matching TRBD1 (5 bases). There are 16 residues in the CDR3. The germline V and J ends were trimmed by 2 bases and 8 bases, with 16 bases remaining between them. Germline values: CDR1 SGHDN, CDR2 FVKESK. CDR3 DNA: TGTGCCAGCAGCCAATCTTTCCAATCGGGGCATTCACCCCTCCACTTT. It specifies CASSQSFQSGHSPLHF.

This clonotype was picked up many times. The chain links TRBV28 to TRBJ2-1, with unresolved D. Germline lookup yields CDR1 MDHEN and CDR2 SYDVKM. The CDR3 runs 15 residues. V was cut by 3 bases and J by 5 bases, with 14 bases left in between. CDR3 protein: CASSFIGGKNNEQFF. The CDR3 DNA follows: TGTGCCAGCAGTTTTATCGGCGGCAAAAACAATGAGCAGTTCTTC.

The rearrangement links TRBV7-9 to TRBJ1-1; 9 bases fit TRBD1. CDR1 and CDR2 (germline): SEHNR, FQNEAQ (reference sequence). V trimming: 4 bases; J trimming: 4 bases; junction bases outside the gene matches: 13. The CDR3 loop spans 17 amino acids. CDR3 amino acids: CASSSVVGQGLGTEAFF. The CDR3 DNA reads as TGTGCCAGCAGCTCAGTCGTGGGACAGGGCTTGGGCACTGAAGCTTTCTTT.

This clonotype has a count of ten or more. CDR3 protein: CASKIGQADAYEQYF. The CDR3 bases are TGCGCCAGCAAAATAGGACAGGCCGACGCCTACGAGCAGTACTTC. This chain links TRBV10-2 with TRBJ2-7; the match to TRBD1 covers 7 bases. Germline CDR1 WSHSY, CDR2 SAAADI. CDR3 size: 15 residues. V lost 7 bases to trimming and J lost 2 bases; unmatched junction nucleotides: 11.

The J gene is TRBJ2-5, the V gene TRBV15; tentatively, D is TRBD1 (6 bases). Between the trimmed V and J ends, which lost 0 bases and 5 bases, there was a span of 13 bases. The CDR3 loop spans 15 amino acids. The germline V gene has CDR1 LNHNV and CDR2 YYDKDF (reference sequence). The CDR3 is CATSRDAGERETQYF. The CDR3 DNA follows: TGTGCCACCAGCAGAGATGCAGGGGAGAGGGAGACCCAGTACTTC.

The V and J genes are TRBV4-2 and TRBJ1-1, with D maybe TRBD1 (5 bases). V was cut by 1 base and J by 0 bases, with 12 bases left in between. There are 16 residues in the CDR3. Germline V gene data show CDR1 as LGHNA and CDR2 as YNFKEQ. CDR3 sequence reads: CASSQATGTVNTEAFF. CDR3 DNA sequence: TGTGCCAGCAGCCAAGCAACCGGGACGGTGAACACTGAAGCTTTCTTT.

This clonotype was counted between two and nine times. The chain combines TRBV15 with TRBJ2-5, with D unclear. Trimming left V 3 bases short and J 3 bases short, with 14 bases between. CDR3 length equals 15 residues. Germline values: CDR1 LNHNV, CDR2 YYDKDF (reference sequence). DNA for the CDR3: TGTGCCACCAGCAGTCAGCCTGGGGATAAAGAGACCCAGTACTTC. Encoded protein: CATSSQPGDKETQYF.

The chain couples TRBV9 to TRBJ1-2; D perhaps matches TRBD1 (5 bases). V lost 2 bases and J lost 5, with 10 bases in between. The CDR3 totals 13 residues. The germline V gene encodes CDR1 SGDLS and CDR2 YYNGEE. The chain's CDR3 is CASSVQGVYGYTF. The DNA of the CDR3 is TGTGCCAGCAGCGTCCAGGGAGTATATGGCTACACCTTC.

This clonotype was recorded at least ten times. This sequence joins TRBV28 and TRBJ1-4; 8 bases map to TRBD1. The germline CDR1 and CDR2 sequences are MDHEN and SYDVKM. V shed 6 bases, J shed 7 bases, and the junction held 7 bases outside the gene matches. This CDR3 spans 14 amino acids. The CDR3 region is CASSQGQGREKLFF. In nucleotides, the CDR3 is TGTGCCAGCAGCCAAGGACAGGGCCGTGAAAAACTGTTTTTT.

This clonotype has a count of ten or more. The chain combines TRBV2 with TRBJ2-6; 9 nucleotides line up with TRBD2. Germline loops: CDR1 SNHLY, CDR2 FYNNEI. The length of the CDR3 is 17 residues. V lost 6 bases and J lost 0; bases outside the gene matches: 6. CDR3 protein: CASRASGTLSGANVLTF. CDR3 in DNA: TGTGCCAGCAGGGCTAGCGGGACTCTCTCTGGGGCCAACGTCCTGACTTTC.

This clonotype came up a few times. This chain uses TRBV20-1 with TRBJ1-5; the D is unclear. The CDR3 runs 12 residues. The germline CDR1 and CDR2 sequences are DFQATT and SNEGSKA (reference sequence). V was trimmed by 3 bases and J by 9 bases, leaving 12 bases between them. This CDR3 is CSASLRDRPQHF. CDR3 nucleotides: TGCAGTGCTAGTTTGAGGGATCGGCCCCAGCATTTT.

There are many counts of this clonotype. V and J are TRBV29-1 and TRBJ2-7; D might be TRBD1 (6 bases). The length of the CDR3 is 12 residues. CDR1 and CDR2 (germline): SQVTM, ANQGSEA. Deletions cut 6 bases from V and 4 bases from J, with 13 bases between. Here the CDR3 DNA reads TGCAGCGTCTCGCGGACAGATTACGAGCAGTACTTC. Protein: CSVSRTDYEQYF.

The V and J genes are TRBV6-1 and TRBJ1-2, with D unresolved. CDR3 length: 14 residues. Germline V gives CDR1 MNHNS, CDR2 SASEGT. The V gene lost 2 bases and the J gene lost 11 bases, with 18 bases spanning the gap. The CDR3 DNA follows: TGTGCCAGCAGTGAAAGTATCAGGCAGGATACGTACACCTTC. Translating it yields CASSESIRQDTYTF.

The table lists this clonotype with a few counts. CDR3 sequence: CASSRDGRWNEQFF. CDR3 nucleotides: TGTGCCAGCAGCAGGGATGGCAGGTGGAATGAGCAGTTCTTC. V and J are TRBV11-3 and TRBJ2-1; D gene ambiguous. Per germline, CDR1 SGHNT and CDR2 YENEEA. The CDR3 is 14 amino acids. The V end lost 5 bases, the J end lost 7 bases, and 15 bases lay between the germline ends.

The rearrangement joins TRBV3-1 to TRBJ2-3; 8 bases fit TRBD2. The CDR3 contains 17 residues. CDR1 and CDR2 (germline): LGHDT, YNNKEL (reference sequence). Trimming at V came to 1 base and at J to 2 bases, leaving 8 bases not matched to a gene. CDR3 DNA sequence: TGTGCCAGCAGCCAAGTTGGAGCGGGGGCCCTCACAGATACGCAGTATTTT. Protein: CASSQVGAGALTDTQYF.

In its sample, this clonotype was seen a few times. At one boundary the junction diverges from the germline segment, which might be a read error. The genes are TRBV9 and TRBJ2-1; D ambiguous. The CDR3 sequence is 15 residues long. Germline CDR1 reads SGDLS; CDR2 reads YYNGEE. This chain's CDR3 is CASSVQPASCNEQFF. Here the CDR3 DNA reads TGTGCCAGCAGCGTACAACCAGCTTCCTGCAATGAGCAGTTCTTC.

At least ten counts were recorded for this clonotype. This chain uses TRBV7-6 with TRBJ2-5; D gene unclear. CDR3 size: 13 residues. Trimming stripped 1 base from V and 1 base from J, with 4 bases between. Germline assignment: CDR1 SGHVS and CDR2 FNYEAQ. The DNA of the CDR3 is TGTGCCAGCAGCTTAGGTACCCAAGAGACCCAGTACTTC. This gives the protein CASSLGTQETQYF.

There are a few counts of this clonotype. V and J are TRBV9 and TRBJ2-7; TRBD2 might be the D (7 bases). Germline V CDR1 and CDR2: SGDLS, YYNGEE. This CDR3 is built from 15 residues. The germline V and J ends were trimmed by 4 bases and 5 bases, with 19 bases remaining between them. The CDR3, as DNA: TGTGCCAGCAGCTATAGAGAGGGGGGGTTCGACGAGCAGTACTTC. Protein: CASSYREGGFDEQYF. The full variable domain, its missing parts supplied by reference TRBV9 and TRBJ2-7, is DSGVTQTPKHLITATGQRVTLRCSPRSGDLSVYWYQQSLDQGLQFLIQYYNGEERAKGNILERFSAQQFPDLHSELNLSSLELGDSALYFCASSYREGGFDEQYFGPGTRLTVT.

Points on this clonotype: One end of the junction varies from germline; a read error may be responsible. The chain uses TRBV28 and TRBJ2-1; D ambiguous. There are 15 residues in the CDR3. In germline, CDR1 is MDHEN, CDR2 SYDVKM. In nucleotides, the CDR3 is TGTGCCAGCAGTGATCCGGTAACCTTTTACAAGGAGCAGTTCTTC. It yields the protein CASSDPVTFYKEQFF. Drawing the rest from reference TRBV28 and TRBJ2-1, the complete variable domain is DVKVTQSSRYLVKRTGEKVFLECVQDMDHENMFWYRQDPGLGLRLIYFSYDVKMKEKGDIPEGYSVSREKKERFSLILESASTNQTSMYLCASSDPVTFYKEQFFGPGTRLTVL.